This TCR beta chain comes out of a study of blood T cell repertoires in COVID-19. Background on the study: Both acute and convalescent COVID-19 samples were obtained from the United States, Italy and Spain.

Original processing methods: Estimated nucleated cell counts came from reference gene primer amplification. Only in-frame clones appear in the TCRdb table, and some are missing; sequencing was by immunoSEQ multiplex PCR. That table furnishes V, J and clone size, whereas the DNA furnished D and trimming. The table has about 220,000 clones, about 91% seen once; the top ten hold about 2.3%. This clone was seen only a few times. The CDR3 covers 15 residues. After removal of 3 bases from V and 1 base from J, the junction contained 1 base not matched to a gene. Germline V CDR1 and CDR2: LGHNA, YSLEER. Cohort assignment relied on participant-reported clinical history.

The sequenced sample consisted of PBMCs or T cells enriched from blood (not recorded which). The chain couples TRBV4-3 to TRBJ1-3; 9 positions agree with TRBD1. This TCR was sampled from a woman aged 40 to 50 with acute COVID-19. The CDR3 bases are TGCGCCAGCAGCCAGGGGACAGGGTCTGGAAACACCATATATTTT. This codes for CASSQGTGSGNTIYF.